Detailed here is one T cell receptor beta chain. This specimen comes from a study of blood T cell repertoires in COVID-19. The overall study: From T cells, B-cell-depleted T cells, or PBMCs came the material, which was cDNA or gDNA.

V lost 4 bases, J lost 6 bases, and 10 bases stayed unmatched. The CDR3 sequence is 15 residues long. Germline V gene sequence: CDR1 SGHRS, CDR2 YFSETQ. The data were produced by immunoSEQ multiplex PCR, yet TCRdb's version contains in-frame clones alone and is incomplete. The table has 180,000 or so clones, 88% seen once. V usage is TRBV5-1 and J usage is TRBJ2-1; 7 bases are shared with TRBD2. This clonotype was obtained from a man aged 18 to 30 with active or convalescent COVID-19. Sequenced input: peripheral blood. The CDR3 region has the DNA TGCGCCAGCAGCCTACCCAGACTAGCTCCCAATGAGCAGTTCTTC. Protein sequence: CASSLPRLAPNEQFF.